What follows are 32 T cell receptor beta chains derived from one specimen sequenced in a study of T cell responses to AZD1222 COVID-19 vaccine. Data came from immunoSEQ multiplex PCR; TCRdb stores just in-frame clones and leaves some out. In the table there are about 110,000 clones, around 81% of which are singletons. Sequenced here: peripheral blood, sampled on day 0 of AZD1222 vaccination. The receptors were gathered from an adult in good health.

DNA of the CDR3: TGTGCCACCAGTGATTTTACGGGCACTGAAGCTTTCTTT. Translation gives CATSDFTGTEAFF. V is TRBV24-1 and J is TRBJ1-1, with unresolved D. This CDR3 spans 13 amino acids. Trimming removed 1 base at V and 4 bases at J, with 6 bases between. CDR1 is KGHDR and CDR2 is SFDVKD in the germline V gene.

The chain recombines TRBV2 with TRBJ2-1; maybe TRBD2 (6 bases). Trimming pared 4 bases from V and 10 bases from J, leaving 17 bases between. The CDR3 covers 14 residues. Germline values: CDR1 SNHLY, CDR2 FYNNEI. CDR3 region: CASSGATRDSEQFF. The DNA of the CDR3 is TGTGCCAGCAGTGGAGCGACTCGGGACTCCGAGCAGTTCTTC.

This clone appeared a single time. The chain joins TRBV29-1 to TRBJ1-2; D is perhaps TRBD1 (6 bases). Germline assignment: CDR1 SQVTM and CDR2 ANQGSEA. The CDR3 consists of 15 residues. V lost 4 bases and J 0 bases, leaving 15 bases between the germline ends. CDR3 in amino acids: CSVVGGLTANYGYTF. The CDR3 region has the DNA TGCAGCGTTGTAGGGGGGCTTACAGCTAACTATGGCTACACCTTC.

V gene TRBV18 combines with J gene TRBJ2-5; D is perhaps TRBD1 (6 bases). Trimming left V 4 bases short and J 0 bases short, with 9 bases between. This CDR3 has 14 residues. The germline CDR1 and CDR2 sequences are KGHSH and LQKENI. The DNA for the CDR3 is TGTGCCAGCTCACAGCAGGGGTACCAAGAGACCCAGTACTTC. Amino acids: CASSQQGYQETQYF.

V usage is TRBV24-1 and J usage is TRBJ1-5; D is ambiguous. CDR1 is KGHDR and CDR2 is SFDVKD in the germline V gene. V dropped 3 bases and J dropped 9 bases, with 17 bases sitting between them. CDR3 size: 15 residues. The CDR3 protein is CATSDPGRAEGPQHF. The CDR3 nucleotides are TGTGCCACCAGTGATCCCGGACGGGCGGAAGGGCCCCAGCATTTT.

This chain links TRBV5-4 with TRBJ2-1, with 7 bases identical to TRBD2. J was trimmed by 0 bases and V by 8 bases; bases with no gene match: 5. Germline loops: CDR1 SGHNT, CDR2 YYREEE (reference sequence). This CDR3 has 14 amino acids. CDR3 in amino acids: CASTTSRSYNEQFF. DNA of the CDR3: TGTGCCAGTACGACTAGCCGCTCCTACAATGAGCAGTTCTTC.

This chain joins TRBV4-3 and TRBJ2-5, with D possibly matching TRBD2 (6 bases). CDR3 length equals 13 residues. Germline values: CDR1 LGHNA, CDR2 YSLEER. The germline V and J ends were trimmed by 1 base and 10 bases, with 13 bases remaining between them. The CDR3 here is CASSQGGTGDQYF. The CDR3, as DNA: TGCGCCAGCAGCCAAGGGGGGACGGGGGACCAGTACTTC.

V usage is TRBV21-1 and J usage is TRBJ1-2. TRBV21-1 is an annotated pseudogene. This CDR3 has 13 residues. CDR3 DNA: TGTGCCAGCACCGACTCAGCTAACTATGGCTACACCTTC. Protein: CASTDSANYGYTF.

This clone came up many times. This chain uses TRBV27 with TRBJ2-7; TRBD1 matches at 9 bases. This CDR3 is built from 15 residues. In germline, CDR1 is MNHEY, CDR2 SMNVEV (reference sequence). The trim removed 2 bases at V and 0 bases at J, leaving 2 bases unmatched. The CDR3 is CASSLGTGSSYEQYF. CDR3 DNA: TGTGCCAGCAGTTTAGGGACAGGGAGCTCCTACGAGCAGTACTTC.

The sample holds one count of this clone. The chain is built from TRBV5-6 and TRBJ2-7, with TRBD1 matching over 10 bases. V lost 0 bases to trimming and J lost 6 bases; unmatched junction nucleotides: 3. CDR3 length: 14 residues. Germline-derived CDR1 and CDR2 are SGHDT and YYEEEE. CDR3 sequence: CASSLGQGAREQYF. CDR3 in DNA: TGTGCCAGCAGCTTGGGACAGGGGGCGCGCGAGCAGTACTTC.

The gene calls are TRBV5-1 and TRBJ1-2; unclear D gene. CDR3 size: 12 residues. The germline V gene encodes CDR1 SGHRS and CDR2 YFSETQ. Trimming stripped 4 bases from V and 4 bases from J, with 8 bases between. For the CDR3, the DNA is TGCGCCAGCAGCCCTACGGGCTATGGCTACACCTTC. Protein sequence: CASSPTGYGYTF.

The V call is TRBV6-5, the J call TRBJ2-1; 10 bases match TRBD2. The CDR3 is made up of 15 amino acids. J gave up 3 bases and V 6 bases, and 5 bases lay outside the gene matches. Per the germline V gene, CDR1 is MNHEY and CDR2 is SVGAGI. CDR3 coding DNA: TGTGCCAGCAGAACCTGGACTAGCGGCTACAATGAGCAGTTCTTC. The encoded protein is CASRTWTSGYNEQFF.

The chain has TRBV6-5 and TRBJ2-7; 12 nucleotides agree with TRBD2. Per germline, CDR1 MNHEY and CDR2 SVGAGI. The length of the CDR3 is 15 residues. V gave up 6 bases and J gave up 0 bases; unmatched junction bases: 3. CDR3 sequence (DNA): TGTGCCAGCAGACCGACTAGCGGGAGCTCCTACGAGCAGTACTTC. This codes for CASRPTSGSSYEQYF.

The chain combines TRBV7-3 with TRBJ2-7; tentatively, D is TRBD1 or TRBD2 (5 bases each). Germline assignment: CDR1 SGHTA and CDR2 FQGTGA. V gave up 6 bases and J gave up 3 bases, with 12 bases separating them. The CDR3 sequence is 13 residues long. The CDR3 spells CASRGPSSYEQYF. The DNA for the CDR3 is TGTGCCAGCAGGGGACCCTCGAGCTACGAGCAGTACTTC.

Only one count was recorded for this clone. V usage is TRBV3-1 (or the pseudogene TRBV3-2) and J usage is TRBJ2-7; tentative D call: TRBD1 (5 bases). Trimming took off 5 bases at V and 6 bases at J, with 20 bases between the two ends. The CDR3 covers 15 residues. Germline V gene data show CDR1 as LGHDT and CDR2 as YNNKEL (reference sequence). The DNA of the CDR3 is TGTGCCAGCAGCGCCGAAAGCAGGGTTTTACGCGAGCAGTACTTC. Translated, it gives CASSAESRVLREQYF.

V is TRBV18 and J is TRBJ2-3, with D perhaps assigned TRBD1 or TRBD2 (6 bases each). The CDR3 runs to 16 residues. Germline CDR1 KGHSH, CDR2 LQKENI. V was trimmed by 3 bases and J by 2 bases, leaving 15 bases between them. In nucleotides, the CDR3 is TGTGCCAGCTCACCTCGGAGGGGGGAGGCCACAGATACGCAGTATTTT. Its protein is CASSPRRGEATDTQYF.

The CDR3 DNA is TGTGCCAGCGAGATTAGCAATCAGCCCCAGCATTTT. Translated: CASEISNQPQHF. V usage is TRBV28 and J usage is TRBJ1-5, with D hard to call. The V and J ends lost 8 bases and 0 bases respectively, with 5 bases between them. Germline V gives CDR1 MDHEN, CDR2 SYDVKM. The CDR3 length is 12 residues.

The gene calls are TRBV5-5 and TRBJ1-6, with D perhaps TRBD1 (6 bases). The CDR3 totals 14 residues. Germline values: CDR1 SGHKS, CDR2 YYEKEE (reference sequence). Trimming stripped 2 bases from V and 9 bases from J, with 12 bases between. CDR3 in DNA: TGTGCCAGCAGCTTTCAGGGGTTTGCTTCACCCCTCCACTTT. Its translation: CASSFQGFASPLHF.

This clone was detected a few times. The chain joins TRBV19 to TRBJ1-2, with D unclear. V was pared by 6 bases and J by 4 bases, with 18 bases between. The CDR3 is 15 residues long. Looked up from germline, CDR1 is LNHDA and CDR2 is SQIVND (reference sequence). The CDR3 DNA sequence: TGTGCCAGTAGCCCGGTGAATCCCCGAGGCTATGGCTACACCTTC. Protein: CASSPVNPRGYGYTF.

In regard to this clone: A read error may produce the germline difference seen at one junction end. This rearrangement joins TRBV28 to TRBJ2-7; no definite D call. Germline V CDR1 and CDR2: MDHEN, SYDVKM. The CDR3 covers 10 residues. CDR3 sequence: CASGLRVQYF. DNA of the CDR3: TGTGCCAGCGGTTTGCGCGTGCAGTACTTC.

CDR3 protein: CASSSGQSYEQYF. In nucleotides, the CDR3 is TGTGCCAGCAGCTCGGGACAGTCCTACGAGCAGTACTTC. V is TRBV11-3 and J is TRBJ2-7; 7 nucleotides line up with TRBD1. J gave up 1 base and V 4 bases, and 1 base lay outside the gene matches. The CDR3 extends over 13 amino acids. Germline CDR1 and CDR2: SGHNT and YENEEA.

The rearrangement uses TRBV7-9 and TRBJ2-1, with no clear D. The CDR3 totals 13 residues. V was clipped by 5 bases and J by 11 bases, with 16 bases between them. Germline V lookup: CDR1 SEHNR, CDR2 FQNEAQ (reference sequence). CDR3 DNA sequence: TGTGCCAGCAGCCCGAACGGGTGGGGAAAGCAGTTCTTC. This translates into CASSPNGWGKQFF.

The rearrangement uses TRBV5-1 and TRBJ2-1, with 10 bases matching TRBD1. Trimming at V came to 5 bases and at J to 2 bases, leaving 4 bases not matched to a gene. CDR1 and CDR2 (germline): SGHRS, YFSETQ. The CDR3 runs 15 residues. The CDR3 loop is CASSPGTGAYNEQFF. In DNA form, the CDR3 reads TGCGCCAGCAGTCCCGGGACAGGGGCCTACAATGAGCAGTTCTTC.

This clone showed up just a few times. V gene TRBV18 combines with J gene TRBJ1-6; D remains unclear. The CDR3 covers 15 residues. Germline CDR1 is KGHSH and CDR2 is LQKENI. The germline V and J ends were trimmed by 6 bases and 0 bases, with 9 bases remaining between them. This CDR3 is CASSVSSSYNSPLHF. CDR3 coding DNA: TGTGCCAGCTCCGTGTCGAGCTCCTATAATTCACCCCTCCACTTT.

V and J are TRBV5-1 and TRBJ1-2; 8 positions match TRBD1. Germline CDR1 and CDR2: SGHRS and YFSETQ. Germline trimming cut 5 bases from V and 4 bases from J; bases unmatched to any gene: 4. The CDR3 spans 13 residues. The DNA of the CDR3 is TGCGCCAGCAGTTTTGACAGGGGCTATGGCTACACCTTC. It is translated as CASSFDRGYGYTF.

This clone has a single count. The CDR3 DNA sequence: TGTGCCAGCAGTGAAGCGCTAAGCGGGGAGCTGTTTTTT. Translated, it gives CASSEALSGELFF. This chain links TRBV2 with TRBJ2-2; no clear D. Germline CDR1 is SNHLY and CDR2 is FYNNEI. This CDR3 has 13 residues. V was pared by 0 bases and J by 7 bases, with 6 bases between.

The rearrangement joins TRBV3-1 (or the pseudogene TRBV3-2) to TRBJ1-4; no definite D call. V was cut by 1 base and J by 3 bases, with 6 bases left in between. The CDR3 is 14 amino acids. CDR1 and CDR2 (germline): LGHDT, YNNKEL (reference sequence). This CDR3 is CASSQAQPNEKLFF. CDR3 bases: TGTGCCAGCAGCCAAGCACAGCCTAATGAAAAACTGTTTTTT.

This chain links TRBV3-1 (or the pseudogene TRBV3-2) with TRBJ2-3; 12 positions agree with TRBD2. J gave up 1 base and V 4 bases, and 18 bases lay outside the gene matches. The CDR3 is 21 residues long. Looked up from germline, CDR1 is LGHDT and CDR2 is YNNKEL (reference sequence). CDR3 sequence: CASSLNPGLAGSLGGTDTQYF. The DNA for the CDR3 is TGTGCCAGCAGCCTTAACCCGGGACTAGCGGGCTCTCTAGGAGGCACAGATACGCAGTATTTT.

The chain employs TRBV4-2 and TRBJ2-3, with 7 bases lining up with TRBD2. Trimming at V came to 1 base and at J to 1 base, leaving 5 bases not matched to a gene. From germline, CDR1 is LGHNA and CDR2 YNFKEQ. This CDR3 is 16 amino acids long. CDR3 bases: TGTGCCAGCAGCCAAGTGCAAACTAGCGGCACAGATACGCAGTATTTT. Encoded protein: CASSQVQTSGTDTQYF.

CDR3: CASSVVGRRNTEAFF. The CDR3 region has the DNA TGTGCCAGCAGCGTCGTGGGACGCAGGAACACTGAAGCTTTCTTT. The chain uses TRBV5-4 and TRBJ1-1, with a possible D match to TRBD1 (5 bases). The germline CDR1 and CDR2 sequences are SGHNT and YYREEE (reference sequence). V lost 4 bases and J lost 1, with 14 bases in between. The CDR3 contains 15 residues.

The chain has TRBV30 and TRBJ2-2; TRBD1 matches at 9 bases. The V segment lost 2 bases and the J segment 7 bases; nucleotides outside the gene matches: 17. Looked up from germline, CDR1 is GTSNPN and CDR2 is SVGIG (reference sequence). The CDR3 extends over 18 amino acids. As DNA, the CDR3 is TGTGCCTGGAGTCTGGTATGGCGGGACAGGGAGAACGGCGGGGAGCTGTTTTTT. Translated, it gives CAWSLVWRDRENGGELFF.

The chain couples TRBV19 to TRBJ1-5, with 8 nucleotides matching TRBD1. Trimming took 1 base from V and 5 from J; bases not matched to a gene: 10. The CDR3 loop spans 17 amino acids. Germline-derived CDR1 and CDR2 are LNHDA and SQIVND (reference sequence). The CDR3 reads CASSIAGLTGDYQPQHF. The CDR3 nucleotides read TGTGCCAGTAGTATAGCGGGGCTGACAGGGGACTATCAGCCCCAGCATTTT. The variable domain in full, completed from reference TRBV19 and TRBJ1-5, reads DGGITQSPKYLFRKEGQNVTLSCEQNLNHDAMYWYRQDPGQGLRLIYYSQIVNDFQKGDIAEGYSVSREKKESFPLTVTSAQKNPTAFYLCASSIAGLTGDYQPQHFGDGTRLSIL.